These 5 T cell receptor beta chains came from one sample sequenced in a study of neoadjuvant nivolumab and ipilimumab in lung cancer. Method: immunoSEQ multiplex PCR; TCRdb's copy keeps in-frame clones and lacks some. The table includes about 20,000 clones, about 87% detected once. The sequenced sample was peripheral blood, obtained before neoadjuvant nivolumab, alone or with ipilimumab. The receptors come from an adult with non-small cell lung cancer.

The CDR3 region has the DNA TGCGCCAGCAGCCGGGACAGGGGGGAGACCCAGTACTTC. It is translated as CASSRDRGETQYF. V usage is TRBV5-1 and J usage is TRBJ2-5, with 11 bases aligning to TRBD1. Germline V lookup: CDR1 SGHRS, CDR2 YFSETQ. The CDR3 totals 13 residues. The ends lost 4 bases at V and 5 bases at J; junction bases unmatched: 1.

The chain uses TRBV19 and TRBJ2-5; TRBD1 might be the D (5 bases). Germline CDR1 reads LNHDA; CDR2 reads SQIVND (reference sequence). The CDR3 runs 15 residues. V shed 3 bases and J shed 1 base, with 12 bases lying between them. The chain's CDR3 is CASSIGQGPQETQYF. The CDR3 nucleotides read TGTGCCAGTAGTATTGGCCAGGGCCCCCAAGAGACCCAGTACTTC.

The chain carries TRBV6-5 and TRBJ2-7; D remains unclear. V lost 8 bases, J lost 0 bases, and 5 bases lay in between. CDR3 size: 11 residues. The germline V gene has CDR1 MNHEY and CDR2 SVGAGI. CDR3 coding DNA: TGTGCCAGCCAGAGCTCCTACGAGCAGTACTTC. Its protein product is CASQSSYEQYF.

V usage is TRBV5-4 and J usage is TRBJ2-7; weak D call: TRBD1 (7 bases). CDR1 and CDR2 from the germline V gene are SGHNT and YYREEE (reference sequence). CDR3 length equals 15 residues. Trimming cost V 0 bases and J 3 bases, with 13 bases left between them. Written as DNA, the CDR3 is TGTGCCAGCAGCTTGGGGGGAGGACAGGTCTACGAGCAGTACTTC. Translated: CASSLGGGQVYEQYF. Supplemented by reference TRBV5-4 and TRBJ2-7, the full variable domain reads ETGVTQSPTHLIKTRGQQVTLRCSSQSGHNTVSWYQQALGQGPQFIFQYYREEENGRGNFPPRFSGLQFPNYSSELNVNALELDDSALYLCASSLGGGQVYEQYFGPGTRLTVT.

This sequence joins TRBV5-4 and TRBJ2-5; no reliable D call. CDR3 length: 11 residues. V gave up 2 bases and J gave up 5 bases, with 4 bases separating them. The V gene's germline CDR1 is SGHNT and CDR2 YYREEE (reference sequence). The DNA for the CDR3 is TGTGCCAGCAGCTTTAGGGAGACCCAGTACTTC. It specifies CASSFRETQYF.